Listed below are T cell receptor beta chains from one sample, sequenced in a study of T-cell reconstitution after alpha-beta-depleted transplantation in children. TCRdb reprocessed the PCR reads with MiXCR, giving one entry per CDR3 protein. Among 450,000 to 600,000 distinct CDR3 sequences listed, approximately 30% were seen once. The source material was PBMCs from the stem cell graft donor, sampled from the stem cell graft. The receptors come from a human donor who donated a stem cell graft to a child with aplastic anemia. CDR3s include the opening cysteine and the closing phenylalanine or tryptophan. The D gene is left open where the match is weak. Expanded clones get a size class; other rows say once, few or many, or leave the size out.

v_gene: TRBV5-1
d_gene: TRBD2
j_gene: TRBJ2-1
abundance: few
CDR3aa: CASSPGLAETTEQFF
CDR3nt: TGCGCCAGCAGCCCGGGACTAGCGGAGACAACTGAGCAGTTCTTC

v_gene: TRBV6-1
d_gene: -
j_gene: TRBJ1-2
abundance: few
CDR3aa: CASRAAGRSDGYTF
CDR3nt: TGTGCCAGCAGAGCGGCGGGACGGTCGGACGGCTACACCTTC

v_gene: TRBV20-1
d_gene: -
j_gene: TRBJ2-1
abundance: -
CDR3aa: CIALTSYNEQFF
CDR3nt: TGCATTGCTTTGACTAGCTACAATGAGCAGTTCTTC

v_gene: TRBV29-1
d_gene: TRBD1
j_gene: TRBJ2-5
abundance: -
CDR3aa: CIKDRGQGTQYF
CDR3nt: TGCATCAAAGACAGGGGGCAAGGGACCCAGTACTTC

v_gene: TRBV6-1
d_gene: -
j_gene: TRBJ1-2
abundance: -
CDR3aa: CASSDLGRGKSGYGYTF
CDR3nt: TGTGCCAGCAGTGATCTCGGTCGGGGGAAGTCGGGATATGGCTACACCTTC

v_gene: TRBV28
d_gene: TRBD2
j_gene: TRBJ2-7
abundance: few
CDR3aa: CASSGGTYEQYF
CDR3nt: TGTGCCAGCTCGGGAGGGACCTACGAGCAGTACTTC

v_gene: TRBV11-3
d_gene: -
j_gene: TRBJ1-5
abundance: -
CDR3aa: CASSLEQGQPQHF
CDR3nt: TGTGCCAGCAGCTTAGAGCAGGGCCAGCCCCAGCATTTT

v_gene: TRBV12-3/TRBV12-4
d_gene: -
j_gene: TRBJ2-7
abundance: -
CDR3aa: CASSSVGIYEQYF
CDR3nt: TGTGCCAGCAGTTCCGTTGGGATCTACGAGCAGTACTTC

v_gene: TRBV6-1
d_gene: -
j_gene: TRBJ2-3
abundance: -
CDR3aa: CASSALSTDTQYF
CDR3nt: TGTGCCAGCAGTGCCTTGAGCACAGATACGCAGTATTTT

v_gene: TRBV6-1
d_gene: -
j_gene: TRBJ2-3
abundance: few
CDR3aa: CASSAFLSTDTQYF
CDR3nt: TGTGCCAGCAGTGCATTTCTTAGCACAGATACGCAGTATTTT

v_gene: TRBV20-1
d_gene: -
j_gene: TRBJ1-1
abundance: -
CDR3aa: CSSQGGLKTEAFF
CDR3nt: TGCAGTTCACAAGGCGGCCTGAAGACTGAAGCTTTCTTT

v_gene: TRBV5-1
d_gene: -
j_gene: TRBJ1-1
abundance: -
CDR3aa: CASSLDLGTEAFF
CDR3nt: TGCGCCAGCAGCTTGGATTTGGGCACTGAAGCTTTCTTT

v_gene: TRBV3-1
d_gene: -
j_gene: TRBJ1-1
abundance: few
CDR3aa: CASSAGGVHTEAFF
CDR3nt: TGTGCCAGCAGCGCCGGGGGGGTTCACACTGAAGCTTTCTTT

v_gene: TRBV15
d_gene: -
j_gene: TRBJ1-5
abundance: -
CDR3aa: CATSSPNSNQPQHF
CDR3nt: TGTGCCACCAGCAGCCCAAATAGCAATCAGCCCCAGCATTTT

v_gene: TRBV30
d_gene: TRBD1
j_gene: TRBJ1-5
abundance: -
CDR3aa: CAWSLDRNQPQHF
CDR3nt: TGTGCCTGGAGTCTGGACAGGAATCAGCCCCAGCATTTT

v_gene: TRBV18
d_gene: -
j_gene: TRBJ1-5
abundance: -
CDR3aa: CASSPRRTEGDGQPQHF
CDR3nt: TGTGCCAGCTCACCCAGGAGGACAGAAGGGGACGGTCAGCCCCAGCATTTT